This T cell receptor (beta chain) was documented in a study of shared clonotypes between healthy human individuals (dated by TCRdb to about 2020). Background for the entire study: The cohort included three men and a couple of women between 18 and 49 years of age. For each donor, CD4 naive and CD4 memory were each run on three plates, CD8 naive on two plates, and CD8 memory on one plate. To estimate repertoire size and how much clonotypes are shared between individuals, the study performed deep sequencing of blood TCR repertoires from a few healthy adults. Different laboratories and diverse techniques were used to prepare libraries and sequence TCR repertoires, to increase sequencing depth and limit assay-specific biases. Leukapheresis yielded between about 0.85 and 10 billion PBMCs per donor. Broad study findings and their caveats: Based on pairwise subsampling, the degree of clonotype sharing among donors was expected to be affected by sequencing depth. Compared with non-shared clonotypes, clonotypes shared by all four sorted-subset donors had higher generation probabilities. Because the study included a small number of donors, the genetic and exposure-history diversity represented was limited. Around 5% of naive CD4, 3.5% of naive CD8, approximately 2% of memory CD4, and less than 0.45% of memory CD8 clonotypes were shared across several donors. Rarefaction of sorted-subset datasets indicated incomplete sequencing despite the large sequencing depth. Naive subsets generally had larger estimated clonotype richness than memory subsets. Sampling was restricted to blood, and TCR repertoires in tissue are likely to differ from TCR repertoires in blood.

The germline V end is reduced by 4 bases and the J end by 2 bases; junction bases left unmatched: 4. The CDR3 numbers 14 residues from cysteine through phenylalanine. Only the CDR3 DNA is retained, 42 bases long and in frame from the first base. The donors were healthy, HIV-negative adults with no recently reported acute infections or vaccinations. Every donor was a Caucasian adult living in Nashville, Tennessee, USA. Magnetic negative selection was used to enrich CD4+ T cells, after which naive cells were positively selected on CD45RA and the negative fraction became the memory subset. After blood collection by leukapheresis, PBMCs were isolated using Ficoll-Histopaque density gradient centrifugation and then cryopreserved in the vapor phase of liquid nitrogen. Analytical flow cytometry was used to check the purity and quantity of every magnetically sorted T cell population. Each sorted fraction had its genomic DNA isolated and then quantified by UV absorbance on a Nanodrop 2000c.

On this clone itself: The specificity of this receptor is unknown. The record has no base qualities; no much larger clone is one base away.

TCR CDR3 regions were amplified from genomic DNA by multiplex PCR using the deep immunoSEQ assay. Extracted genomic DNA from each cell subset was spread evenly across all wells of several immunoSEQ 96-well plates, with each plate serving as a replicate. Each replicate PCR for sorted subsets received roughly 0.2 ug genomic DNA, equal to tens of thousands of T cell genomes. Purified libraries were quantified with a Qubit 3.0 fluorometer, sized on a Bioanalyzer 2100, and re-quantified with the KAPA Library Quantification kit. Each immunoSEQ 96-well plate was sequenced on its own single-read 150-cycle Illumina NextSeq 550 flow cell. Per the source publication's procedure: Because the immunoSEQ output held only junctional sequences and lacked quality scores, the filtering could not match the filtering applied to full-length reads. To assign V/J genes and CDR3, sequences were annotated using PyIR, a Python wrapper for IgBLAST v1.9, with IMGT germline references. Reads with weak V/J assignments (E-value above 1e-6), missing CDR3, stop codons, out-of-frame junctions, or ambiguous translated residues were removed. V3J clonotypes were defined as sequences sharing the same inferred V gene, J gene, and CDR3 amino acid sequence. To compute the percentage overlap between repertoires, the number of shared unique clonotypes was divided by the size of the smaller repertoire. Three approaches were used to assess repertoire richness: RTK rarefaction, the Chao1 estimator, and Recon v2.1 estimates of unobserved clonotypes. Generation probabilities for all TCRbeta clonotypes obtained by the gDNA method from several donors were computed using OLGA. The source is immuneACCESS, and TCRdb retained only in-frame sequences with V and J called. Part of the clones is not carried over; for the studies checked, unresolved V genes explain less than half of this, and the remainder is unexplained. V and J calls and clone size are as listed in that table; D and trimming were resolved from the DNA. Counted in this sample were 950,000 to 1,100,000 clones; 65% to 80% of them appeared once. The ten largest clones capture about 1.5% of the sample.

The sequenced material came from memory CD4+ T cells sorted from blood. The cell subset or site label corresponds to: CD45RA-negative fraction. The source of this sequence is a man in his late teens or twenties in good health. This chain joins TRBV23-1 to TRBJ2-7; TRBD1 lines up with 8 middle nucleotides. TRBV23-1 qualifies as an ORF whose function is uncertain. The nucleotide sequence reads TGCGCCAGCAGTCGGGACAGGATTACCTACGAGCAGTACTTC. This yields the protein CASSRDRITYEQYF.